The 11 T cell receptor beta chains in this list originate from one sample, sequenced in a study of beta chain features in type 1 diabetes. Expressed TCRB transcripts were sequenced after all isolated RNA was converted to cDNA. Sequencing used immunoSEQ multiplex PCR; TCRdb keeps in-frame clones, though not all of them. The sample gives roughly 450,000 clones, 14% of which show up once; approximately 0.035% is in the top ten. Sequenced: naive CD4+ T cells from blood. The receptors were sampled from a man aged 30 to 39 in good health.

The V gene is TRBV7-9, the J gene TRBJ2-7; TRBD1 might be the D (5 bases). The CDR3 runs to 15 residues. V shed 4 bases and J shed 0 bases, with 13 bases lying between them. Germline V lookup: CDR1 SEHNR, CDR2 FQNEAQ (reference sequence). The CDR3 region is CASSSITGVSYEQYF. CDR3 DNA: TGTGCCAGCAGCTCCATAACAGGAGTCTCCTACGAGCAGTACTTC. Combining the CDR3 with reference TRBV7-9 and TRBJ2-7 gives the whole variable domain DTGVSQNPRHKITKRGQNVTFRCDPISEHNRLYWYRQTLGQGPEFLTYFQNEAQLEKSRLLSDRFSAERPKGSFSTLEIQRTEQGDSAMYLCASSSITGVSYEQYFGPGTRLTVT.

This clone occurred a few times. The genes are TRBV29-1 and TRBJ2-7, with D possibly TRBD2 on 6 matching bases. The CDR3 has 16 amino acids. Germline CDR1 reads SQVTM; CDR2 reads ANQGSEA. V was pared by 4 bases and J by 2 bases, with 21 bases between. The CDR3 DNA sequence: TGCAGCGTTGCAAGACGGATAGATAGCGGACCCTACGAGCAGTACTTC. It translates to CSVARRIDSGPYEQYF.

This clone has a handful of counts. This chain links TRBV10-3 with TRBJ2-7; 7 bases match TRBD1. Germline CDR1 ENHRY, CDR2 SYGVKD. V was pared by 0 bases and J by 7 bases, with 3 bases of the junction left unmatched. The CDR3 extends over 13 amino acids. The chain's CDR3 is CAISESGQREQYF. The CDR3, as DNA: TGTGCCATCAGTGAGTCGGGACAGAGGGAGCAGTACTTC.

There are a few counts of this clone. The chain recombines TRBV4-3 with TRBJ2-3; TRBD1 agrees at 7 bases. This CDR3 region has 13 residues. The germline V gene has CDR1 LGHNA and CDR2 YSLEER. V shed 0 bases, J shed 12 bases, and the junction held 6 bases outside the gene matches. The CDR3 DNA sequence: TGCGCCAGCAGCCAAGATCGAGGGGGCGTACAGTATTTT. Translation: CASSQDRGGVQYF.

This clone has just a few counts. The chain uses TRBV10-2 and TRBJ2-3; 7 bases match TRBD1. V shed 3 bases, J shed 0 bases, and the junction held 3 bases outside the gene matches. Germline lookup yields CDR1 WSHSY and CDR2 SAAADI. This CDR3 has 15 residues. Here the CDR3 DNA reads TGCGCCAGCAGTGAACCGGGACAGAGCACAGATACGCAGTATTTT. This codes for CASSEPGQSTDTQYF.

The table lists this clone with a few counts. V is TRBV20-1 and J is TRBJ2-1; D remains unclear. The CDR3 consists of 11 residues. V was cut by 3 bases and J by 6 bases, with 6 bases left in between. CDR1 DFQATT and CDR2 SNEGSKA come from the germline V gene (reference sequence). Written as DNA, the CDR3 is TGCAGTGCTAGCCGATCCAATGAGCAGTTCTTC. It yields the protein CSASRSNEQFF.

The chain combines TRBV4-1 with TRBJ2-1; D is perhaps TRBD2 (5 bases). V lost 5 bases, J lost 6 bases, and 20 bases lay in between. CDR1 and CDR2 from the germline V gene are MGHRA and YSYEKL. This CDR3 comprises 16 residues. CDR3 loop: CASSEASRDRFNEQFF. The DNA of the CDR3 is TGCGCCAGCAGCGAAGCGTCTCGGGATCGTTTCAATGAGCAGTTCTTC.

V and J are TRBV9 and TRBJ2-7, with D maybe TRBD1 (6 bases). This CDR3 comprises 12 residues. V lost 3 bases and J 5 bases, leaving 9 bases between the germline ends. Germline lookup yields CDR1 SGDLS and CDR2 YYNGEE. CDR3 in amino acids: CASSGHRDEQYF. The DNA for the CDR3 is TGTGCCAGCAGCGGCCACAGGGACGAGCAGTACTTC.

This clone was detected only a few times. Other DNA variants within this sample encode the same CDR3. The rearrangement joins TRBV30 to TRBJ1-1, with D unclear. The CDR3 has 13 amino acids. V shed 0 bases and J shed 0 bases, with 5 bases lying between them. Germline assignment: CDR1 GTSNPN and CDR2 SVGIG (reference sequence). The CDR3 loop is CAWSVQMNTEAFF. The CDR3 bases are TGTGCCTGGAGTGTACAGATGAACACTGAAGCTTTCTTT.

This clone was detected only a few times. The genes are TRBV14 and TRBJ1-6; 7 bases agree with TRBD1. Trimming removed 4 bases from V and 10 bases from J; junction bases left unmatched: 13. Germline CDR1 SGHDN, CDR2 FVKESK. There are 16 residues in the CDR3. In DNA form, the CDR3 reads TGTGCCAGCAGCCCTACTAGGGGGCGGACTACATCACCCCTCCACTTT. Protein: CASSPTRGRTTSPLHF.

This chain joins TRBV7-2 and TRBJ1-2, with D perhaps TRBD1 (5 bases). The V end was cut by 5 bases, the J end by 8 bases, with 12 bases between. The CDR3 covers 12 residues. Germline loops: CDR1 SGHTA, CDR2 FQGNSA. CDR3 region: CASSRVRDGYTF. DNA for the CDR3: TGTGCCAGCAGCAGAGTCAGGGACGGCTACACCTTC.